The rows below give T cell receptor beta chains drawn from one sample of a study of human T cells and chemical hapten exposure. TCRdb recomputed calls from the RACE reads with MiXCR, one row per CDR3 protein. Of roughly 75,000 distinct CDR3 sequences listed, about 9.2% were seen once; the top ten hold about 1.8%. Material for sequencing was whole blood. These TCRs come from a female donor in good health. Some clones in this sample may be carry-over from other donors' samples. CDR3s include the opening cysteine and the closing phenylalanine or tryptophan. D genes are given only for firm matches. Expanded clones are given a class, and other clones once, few, many or no size at all.

V: TRBV4-2
J: TRBJ1-4
size: many
D: TRBD1
length: 15
CDR3: CASSQDQGEYEKLFF
DNA: TGTGCCAGCAGCCAAGATCAGGGGGAGTACGAAAAACTGTTTTTT

V: TRBV10-3
J: TRBJ1-2
size: few
D: -
length: 15
CDR3: CAISESIGGNYGYTF
DNA: TGTGCCATCAGTGAGTCTATCGGGGGAAACTATGGCTACACCTTC

V: TRBV20-1
J: TRBJ2-7
size: many
D: TRBD1
length: 14
CDR3: CSARATQGAHEQYF
DNA: TGCAGTGCTAGAGCGACCCAGGGGGCCCACGAGCAGTACTTC

V: TRBV30
J: TRBJ1-5
size: few
D: TRBD1
length: 13
CDR3: CAWSRQGDQPQHF
DNA: TGTGCCTGGAGTCGACAGGGAGATCAGCCCCAGCATTTT

V: TRBV7-9
J: TRBJ1-4
size: -
D: -
length: 15
CDR3: CASSEDGATNEKLFF
DNA: TGTGCCAGCAGCGAGGACGGTGCAACTAATGAAAAACTGTTTTTT

V: TRBV7-9
J: TRBJ2-5
size: -
D: -
length: 13
CDR3: CASSPREGKTQYF
DNA: TGTGCCAGCAGCCCACGTGAGGGGAAGACCCAGTACTTC

V: TRBV4-2
J: TRBJ1-1
size: many
D: -
length: 16
CDR3: CASSRPRQRLNTEAFF
DNA: TGTGCCAGCAGCCGTCCAAGGCAGCGGTTGAACACTGAAGCTTTCTTT

V: TRBV11-2
J: TRBJ2-1
size: many
D: -
length: 14
CDR3: CATQELASYNEQFF
DNA: TGTGCCACCCAGGAACTAGCCTCCTACAATGAGCAGTTCTTC

V: TRBV7-9
J: TRBJ2-1
size: many
D: TRBD2
length: 16
CDR3: CASSDRLAGGPNEQFF
DNA: TGTGCCAGCAGCGATCGACTAGCGGGGGGGCCCAATGAGCAGTTCTTC

V: TRBV28
J: TRBJ1-2
size: few
D: -
length: 14
CDR3: CASSFPSRGYGYTF
DNA: TGTGCCAGCAGTTTCCCGTCCAGGGGATATGGCTACACCTTC

V: TRBV20-1
J: TRBJ2-3
size: many
D: TRBD2
length: 18
CDR3: CSASTWTSGQTSTDTQYF
DNA: TGCAGTGCTTCCACTTGGACTAGCGGGCAAACTAGCACAGATACGCAGTATTTT

V: TRBV5-1
J: TRBJ1-1
size: few
D: -
length: 14
CDR3: CASSLIRAGTEAFF
DNA: TGCGCCAGCAGCTTGATCAGGGCCGGCACTGAAGCTTTCTTT

V: TRBV7-2
J: TRBJ2-6
size: few
D: TRBD1
length: 19
CDR3: CASSYKIGTGVAGANVLTF
DNA: TGTGCCAGCAGCTACAAAATCGGGACAGGGGTAGCAGGGGCCAACGTCCTGACTTTC

V: TRBV20-1
J: TRBJ1-5
size: many
D: TRBD1
length: 13
CDR3: CSATFDRGQPQHF
DNA: TGCAGTGCTACCTTTGACAGGGGTCAGCCCCAGCATTTT

V: TRBV6-5
J: TRBJ1-1
size: many
D: -
length: 13
CDR3: CASLREGRTEAFF
DNA: TGTGCCAGCCTGCGGGAGGGGAGGACTGAAGCTTTCTTT

V: TRBV10-3
J: TRBJ1-6
size: -
D: TRBD1
length: 15
CDR3: CAIGTGGSVVAPLHF
DNA: TGTGCCATCGGGACAGGGGGGTCTGTGGTAGCACCCCTCCACTTT

V: TRBV7-9
J: TRBJ2-3
size: -
D: -
length: 14
CDR3: CASSLGTGADTQYF
DNA: TGTGCCAGCAGCTTAGGTACGGGGGCAGATACGCAGTATTTT

V: TRBV11-2
J: TRBJ2-7
size: many
D: TRBD2
length: 16
CDR3: CASSAALLAGAYEQYF
DNA: TGTGCCAGCAGCGCCGCATTACTAGCGGGGGCCTACGAGCAGTACTTC

V: TRBV5-1
J: TRBJ2-3
size: -
D: -
length: 15
CDR3: CASSLEGVSTDTQYF
DNA: TGCGCCAGCAGCTTGGAGGGGGTCAGCACAGATACGCAGTATTTT

V: TRBV7-6
J: TRBJ2-7
size: -
D: -
length: 11
CDR3: CASSWSYEQYF
DNA: TGTGCCAGCAGCTGGAGCTACGAGCAGTACTTC

V: TRBV3-1
J: TRBJ2-3
size: -
D: -
length: 16
CDR3: CASSQAKAVLTDTQYF
DNA: TGTGCCAGCAGCCAAGCTAAAGCGGTGCTCACAGATACGCAGTATTTT

V: TRBV3-1
J: TRBJ2-3
size: few
D: TRBD2
length: 16
CDR3: CASSQKLAGGIDTQYF
DNA: TGTGCCAGCAGCCAGAAACTAGCGGGGGGAATTGATACGCAGTATTTT